Presented here are 28 T cell receptor beta chains from one specimen sequenced in a study of shared clonotypes between healthy human individuals. The repertoire was sequenced with immunoSEQ multiplex PCR; TCRdb's copy has only in-frame clones and lacks some. The sample holds approximately 640,000 clones, about two thirds seen once. Sequencing used memory CD4+ T cells sorted from blood. The subset denotes: CD45RA-negative fraction. These receptors originate from a woman aged 30 to 39 in good health.

This chain joins TRBV29-1 and TRBJ2-6; D is unresolved. This CDR3 spans 14 amino acids. CDR1 and CDR2 (germline): SQVTM, ANQGSEA. With 6 bases removed from V and 0 bases from J, the gap between germline ends came to 9 bases. The CDR3 coding sequence is TGCAGCGTAGAAAAAAGCTCTGGGGCCAACGTCCTGACTTTC. This translates into CSVEKSSGANVLTF.

This chain uses TRBV21-1 with TRBJ2-7; the D call in the table, TRBD1, was not verified against the DNA. TRBV21-1 is noted as a pseudogene. CDR3 length equals 15 residues. DNA of the CDR3: TGTGCCAGCAGCAAAATGAGACAGGTACCCTACGAGCAGTACTTC. Protein sequence: CASSKMRQVPYEQYF.

The CDR3 DNA follows: TGTGCCAGCAGTGCCACTAAGACAGGGGGCGGCTACACCTTC. It translates to CASSATKTGGGYTF. The chain has TRBV2 and TRBJ1-2; 10 bases are shared with TRBD1. The junction had 7 bases not matched to a gene; V was cut back by 4 bases and J by 8 bases. This CDR3 spans 14 amino acids. CDR1 and CDR2 from the germline V gene are SNHLY and FYNNEI.

This rearrangement joins TRBV7-8 to TRBJ2-3; 7 bases line up with TRBD2. The CDR3 runs to 15 residues. Losses at the gene ends were 5 bases for V and 11 bases for J; bases not matched to a gene: 16. Germline lookup yields CDR1 SGHVS and CDR2 FQNEAQ. The CDR3 region is CASSTRLALKIGQYF. The CDR3 region has the DNA TGTGCCAGCAGCACTCGACTAGCCCTTAAGATCGGGCAGTATTTT.

V usage is TRBV28 and J usage is TRBJ2-7; tentatively, D is TRBD2 (6 bases). Trimming left V 4 bases short and J 4 bases short, with 17 bases between. The CDR3 consists of 15 residues. Germline V lookup: CDR1 MDHEN, CDR2 SYDVKM. CDR3 DNA sequence: TGTGCCAGCAGTTCACCGAGGGCGGGGAGGTACGAGCAGTACTTC. Translation: CASSSPRAGRYEQYF.

The genes are TRBV4-2 and TRBJ1-3; D gene uncertain. Germline CDR1 reads LGHNA; CDR2 reads YNFKEQ. This CDR3 is 14 amino acids long. Trimming removed 4 bases at V and 2 bases at J, with 9 bases between. The CDR3 region is CASSPKIAGNTIYF. In DNA, the CDR3 is TGTGCCAGCAGCCCAAAAATAGCTGGAAACACCATATATTTT.

This clone was recorded only once. The rearrangement links TRBV29-1 to TRBJ2-1; D is undetermined. The germline gives CDR1 SQVTM, CDR2 ANQGSEA. This CDR3 is 11 amino acids long. V shed 6 bases and J shed 5 bases, with 8 bases lying between them. CDR3 nucleotides: TGCAGCGTCCCCGTAAACAATGAGCAGTTCTTC. Amino acid sequence: CSVPVNNEQFF.

The chain carries TRBV7-2 and TRBJ2-7, with D unresolved. Germline assignment: CDR1 SGHTA and CDR2 FQGNSA. The germline V and J ends were trimmed by 1 base and 6 bases, with 13 bases remaining between them. The CDR3 extends over 14 amino acids. For the CDR3, the DNA is TGTGCCAGCAGCTTAGAGGGCAGTCGCCGCGAGCAGTACTTC. Residues: CASSLEGSRREQYF.

V is TRBV11-1 and J is TRBJ2-3, with TRBD2 as a possible D gene (5 bases). This CDR3 comprises 15 residues. The V and J ends lost 5 bases and 0 bases respectively, with 12 bases between them. The V gene's germline CDR1 is SGHAT and CDR2 FQDESV (reference sequence). The CDR3 region has the DNA TGTGCCAGCAGCGACACTAGGACTAGCACAGATACGCAGTATTTT. This sequence encodes CASSDTRTSTDTQYF.

As concerns this clone: Within the sample, other DNA sequences also encode this same CDR3. The V call is TRBV5-1, the J call TRBJ2-3, with D uncertain. Trimming took off 0 bases at V and 3 bases at J, with 8 bases between the two ends. Looked up from germline, CDR1 is SGHRS and CDR2 is YFSETQ. This CDR3 spans 14 amino acids. DNA for the CDR3: TGCGCCAGCAGCTTGGCGGCCGAGACAGATACGCAGTATTTT. This sequence encodes CASSLAAETDTQYF.

V is TRBV7-6 and J is TRBJ2-7; D not resolved. The CDR3 consists of 16 residues. CDR1 is SGHVS and CDR2 is FNYEAQ in the germline V gene. V was cut by 2 bases and J by 5 bases, with 19 bases left in between. The CDR3, as DNA: TGTGCCAGCAGCTTAACCTTTACATCCATCGGCCACGAGCAGTACTTC. Its protein is CASSLTFTSIGHEQYF.

The chain carries TRBV28 and TRBJ2-7; 9 positions match TRBD2. The germline gives CDR1 MDHEN, CDR2 SYDVKM. The junction had 12 bases not matched to a gene; V was cut back by 10 bases and J by 5 bases. The CDR3 length is 14 residues. CDR3 sequence (DNA): TGTGCCACCCTCGGCCTAGCGGGATTCAACGAGCAGTACTTC. Translating it yields CATLGLAGFNEQYF. The full variable domain, with the rest looked up from reference TRBV28 and TRBJ2-7, is DVKVTQSSRYLVKRTGEKVFLECVQDMDHENMFWYRQDPGLGLRLIYFSYDVKMKEKGDIPEGYSVSREKKERFSLILESASTNQTSMYLCATLGLAGFNEQYFGPGTRLTVT.

This clone was seen just once. This rearrangement joins TRBV4-2 to TRBJ2-1; D might be TRBD2 (5 bases). Between the trimmed V and J ends, which lost 0 bases and 4 bases, there was a span of 13 bases. In germline, CDR1 is LGHNA, CDR2 YNFKEQ. The CDR3 consists of 16 residues. CDR3 protein: CASSQDYTSTYNEQFF. The CDR3 bases are TGTGCCAGCAGCCAAGATTATACTAGTACTTACAATGAGCAGTTCTTC.

CDR3 sequence: CASSFRQYSNEKLFF. CDR3 sequence (DNA): TGTGCCAGTAGTTTTCGACAGTACTCTAATGAAAAACTGTTTTTT. The chain recombines TRBV19 with TRBJ1-4; possible D gene TRBD1, 5 bases. Germline V CDR1 and CDR2: LNHDA, SQIVND (reference sequence). The V end lost 5 bases, the J end lost 3 bases, and 13 bases lay between the germline ends. This CDR3 is built from 15 residues.

V and J are TRBV5-1 and TRBJ1-1; possibly TRBD1 for D (6 bases). This CDR3 has 15 amino acids. The V end lost 4 bases, the J end lost 0 bases, and 13 bases lay between the germline ends. Germline assignment: CDR1 SGHRS and CDR2 YFSETQ. In DNA form, the CDR3 reads TGCGCCAGCAGCCCGTGGACAGACCTGAACACTGAAGCTTTCTTT. Its protein product is CASSPWTDLNTEAFF.

The chain has TRBV27 and TRBJ1-4; D gene uncertain. Germline assignment: CDR1 MNHEY and CDR2 SMNVEV (reference sequence). V was cut by 3 bases and J by 7 bases, with 9 bases left in between. The CDR3 extends over 13 amino acids. The DNA of the CDR3 is TGTGCCAGCAGTTTTCGGGGTGGTGAAAAACTGTTTTTT. Encoded protein: CASSFRGGEKLFF.

Turning to this clone: A read error may explain this, as a much larger clone is one base away. The genes are TRBV25-1 and TRBJ2-7; D is undetermined. V lost 6 bases, J lost 3 bases, and 6 bases lay in between. This CDR3 comprises 11 residues. Germline assignment: CDR1 MGHDK and CDR2 SYGVNS. This CDR3 is CASSLIYEQYF. The CDR3 DNA sequence: TGTGCCAGCAGCCTAATCTACGAGCAGTACTTC.

CDR3 sequence reads: CASSVNTEAFF. CDR3 in DNA: TGTGCCAGCAGTGTGAACACTGAAGCTTTCTTT. The chain couples TRBV6-1 to TRBJ1-1; D remains unclear. Trimming pared 4 bases from V and 0 bases from J, leaving 0 bases between. The CDR3 contains 11 residues. Germline values: CDR1 MNHNS, CDR2 SASEGT.

At least ten counts were recorded for this clone. The chain couples TRBV5-1 to TRBJ2-4; tentative D call: TRBD2 (5 bases). In germline, CDR1 is SGHRS, CDR2 YFSETQ. The V gene lost 0 bases and the J gene lost 10 bases, with 14 bases spanning the gap. The CDR3 spans 14 residues. The CDR3 DNA is TGCGCCAGCAGCTTGGAAGGTAGCGATAATATTCAGTACTTC. It codes for CASSLEGSDNIQYF.

The genes are TRBV6-5 and TRBJ1-1, with 9 nucleotides matching TRBD1. The CDR3 has 14 residues. J was trimmed by 5 bases and V by 6 bases; bases with no gene match: 7. Germline CDR1 is MNHEY and CDR2 is SVGAGI. The CDR3 is CASSHRDRVTEAFF. DNA for the CDR3: TGTGCCAGCAGCCACCGGGACAGGGTGACTGAAGCTTTCTTT.

The chain joins TRBV19 to TRBJ2-7; D is perhaps TRBD1 (6 bases). V lost 3 bases and J 6 bases, leaving 15 bases between the germline ends. Per germline, CDR1 LNHDA and CDR2 SQIVND (reference sequence). This CDR3 comprises 14 residues. The CDR3 sequence: CASSILGHGSEQYF. DNA of the CDR3: TGTGCCAGTAGTATTTTGGGACACGGCAGCGAGCAGTACTTC.

In regard to this clone: Other nucleotide sequences from this sample produce the same CDR3. The chain recombines TRBV6-1 with TRBJ2-7, with D hard to call. Germline V gives CDR1 MNHNS, CDR2 SASEGT. Deletions cut 7 bases from V and 4 bases from J, with 11 bases between. The CDR3 runs to 12 residues. CDR3 sequence (DNA): TGTGCCAGCACTCGGGTAGGTTACGAGCAGTACTTC. Encoded protein: CASTRVGYEQYF.

This chain links TRBV15 with TRBJ1-1, with a weak D call TRBD1 (5 bases). The CDR3 is 13 amino acids. Trimming shortened V by 4 bases and J by 7 bases, and 13 bases separated the two germline ends. Germline CDR1 is LNHNV and CDR2 is YYDKDF (reference sequence). The CDR3 sequence is CATSNGGVNEAFF. In DNA form, the CDR3 reads TGTGCCACCAGCAATGGAGGGGTGAATGAAGCTTTCTTT.

There are a few counts of this clone. The chain carries TRBV7-2 and TRBJ1-5; D unclear. From germline, CDR1 is SGHTA and CDR2 FQGNSA. CDR3 length: 14 residues. The V end was cut by 3 bases, the J end by 5 bases, with 11 bases between. DNA of the CDR3: TGTGCCAGCAGCTTCAAGGCCGGAGATCAGCCCCAGCATTTT. Amino acid sequence: CASSFKAGDQPQHF.

This chain joins TRBV7-6 and TRBJ2-1; 8 bases align to TRBD2. Germline-derived CDR1 and CDR2 are SGHVS and FNYEAQ. The length of the CDR3 is 15 residues. The trim removed 6 bases at V and 5 bases at J, leaving 9 bases unmatched. Here the CDR3 DNA reads TGTGCCAGCAGACGTATAGCGGGACCGCACAATGAGCAGTTCTTC. It codes for CASRRIAGPHNEQFF.

This CDR3 is CASSVQVGPYEQYF. The CDR3 region has the DNA TGTGCCAGCAGTGTCCAGGTGGGGCCCTACGAGCAGTACTTC. This chain joins TRBV6-1 and TRBJ2-7; D may be TRBD1 (5 bases). Per the germline V gene, CDR1 is MNHNS and CDR2 is SASEGT. The CDR3 sequence is 14 residues long. Trimming cost V 4 bases and J 2 bases, with 12 bases left between them.

The chain uses TRBV19 and TRBJ2-7; possible D gene TRBD2, 6 bases. Trimming shortened V by 3 bases and J by 2 bases, and 8 bases separated the two germline ends. The CDR3 is 13 amino acids. Germline V gene data show CDR1 as LNHDA and CDR2 as SQIVND (reference sequence). The DNA of the CDR3 is TGTGCCAGTAGTATCCCGGGGGCCTACGAGCAGTACTTC. Its protein product is CASSIPGAYEQYF.

Of note for this clone: Other DNA sequences in the sample encode the same CDR3. This rearrangement joins TRBV7-9 to TRBJ2-7; weak D call: TRBD1 (6 bases). The CDR3 runs 14 residues. Germline lookup yields CDR1 SEHNR and CDR2 FQNEAQ (reference sequence). Trimming pared 5 bases from V and 7 bases from J, leaving 18 bases between. CDR3 residues: CASSDTGTIHEQYF. The DNA for the CDR3 is TGTGCCAGCAGCGATACAGGGACAATCCATGAGCAGTACTTC.